These 18 T cell receptor beta chains were all obtained from the same sample, sequenced in a study of human T cells and chemical hapten exposure. Time point here: patch test 1, 2 weeks after DPC sensitization. Treatment indicated: therapeutic diphenylcyclopropenone sensitization with weekly scalp DPC. TCRdb itself ran the RACE reads through MiXCR, one entry per CDR3 protein. The data hold 300,000 to 350,000 distinct CDR3 sequences, with roughly 6.9% observed a single time. Sequencing used whole blood, obtained in connection with sensitization to the hapten diphenylcyclopropenone (DPC). These receptors all come from a woman younger than 35 with alopecia areata. Some clones in this sample may be carry-over from other donors' samples.

This clonotype was observed at least ten times. This sequence joins TRBV6-5 and TRBJ1-3; D unresolved. Germline V lookup: CDR1 MNHEY, CDR2 SVGAGI. CDR3 length: 17 amino acids. V was clipped by 5 bases and J by 0 bases, with 17 bases between them. CDR3: CASSRYLTESSGNTIYF. For the CDR3, the DNA is TGTGCCAGCAGTCGTTACCTGACGGAGAGCTCTGGAAACACCATATATTTT.

This clonotype is deemed medium-sized (0.01 to 0.1%). The rearrangement joins TRBV9 to TRBJ2-6; 7 nucleotides line up with TRBD2. The V and J ends lost 0 bases and 0 bases, in that order; junction bases with no gene match: 3. CDR3 length: 17 amino acids. Germline-derived CDR1 and CDR2 are SGDLS and YYNGEE. CDR3 region: CASSVGGGSSGANVLTF. As DNA, the CDR3 is TGTGCCAGCAGCGTAGGCGGGGGAAGCTCTGGGGCCAACGTCCTGACTTTC.

J is TRBJ1-1 and V is TRBV10-3; 12 bases fit TRBD1. The CDR3 length is 15 residues. Germline assignment: CDR1 ENHRY and CDR2 SYGVKD. With V trimmed by 7 bases and J by 0 bases, 3 bases remained unmatched. CDR3 sequence: CAIKGQGALNTEAFF. The DNA for the CDR3 is TGTGCCATCAAGGGACAGGGGGCCTTGAACACTGAAGCTTTCTTT.

This clonotype has ten or more counts. V gene TRBV20-1 combines with J gene TRBJ1-2, with D possibly being TRBD1 (6 bases). Deletions cut 3 bases from V and 7 bases from J, with 21 bases between. CDR3 length equals 15 residues. In germline, CDR1 is DFQATT, CDR2 SNEGSKA (reference sequence). The chain's CDR3 is CSARPPEAGGRGYTF. CDR3 in DNA: TGCAGTGCTAGGCCCCCGGAAGCGGGGGGGCGTGGCTACACCTTC.

This rearrangement joins TRBV4-2 to TRBJ2-2; D might be TRBD2 (6 bases). The V end lost 0 bases, the J end lost 5 bases, and 13 bases lay between the germline ends. There are 16 residues in the CDR3. CDR1 and CDR2 from the germline V gene are LGHNA and YNFKEQ. Written as DNA, the CDR3 is TGTGCCAGCAGCCAAGAATCGGGACTTATTACCGGGGAGCTGTTTTTT. Residues: CASSQESGLITGELFF.

Ten or more counts support this clonotype. The rearrangement uses TRBV25-1 and TRBJ2-3; unclear D gene. The CDR3 length is 17 residues. V lost 0 bases and J 2 bases, leaving 15 bases between the germline ends. Germline V gene lookup returns CDR1 MGHDK and CDR2 SYGVNS. The CDR3 DNA reads as TGTGCCAGCAGTGAATATAGCTGGTATTCTTACACAGATACGCAGTATTTT. It is translated as CASSEYSWYSYTDTQYF. Full variable domain (missing parts from reference TRBV25-1 and TRBJ2-3): EADIYQTPRYLVIGTGKKITLECSQTMGHDKMYWYQQDPGMELHLIHYSYGVNSTEKGDLSSESTVSRIRTEHFPLTLESARPSHTSQYLCASSEYSWYSYTDTQYFGPGTRLTVL.

This clonotype was seen a handful of times. The V and J genes are TRBV27 and TRBJ2-1; D ambiguous. Germline values: CDR1 MNHEY, CDR2 SMNVEV (reference sequence). There are 14 residues in the CDR3. With 3 bases removed from V and 1 base from J, the gap between germline ends came to 7 bases. The CDR3 DNA sequence: TGTGCCAGCAGTTTTTACAGTTCCTACAATGAGCAGTTCTTC. Translation gives CASSFYSSYNEQFF.

This clonotype has a handful of counts. The chain uses TRBV6-2 or TRBV6-3 and TRBJ2-7, with TRBD2 matching over 8 bases. Germline V gene data show CDR1 as MNHEY and CDR2 as SVGEGT. The ends lost 7 bases at V and 4 bases at J; junction bases unmatched: 12. CDR3 size: 15 residues. The CDR3 sequence is CASKRPGLGIYEQYF. The CDR3, as DNA: TGTGCCAGCAAAAGACCGGGACTAGGTATATACGAGCAGTACTTC.

This clonotype appeared many times. The rearrangement links TRBV20-1 to TRBJ2-3, with 8 bases identical to TRBD2. Trimming removed 3 bases from V and 9 bases from J; junction bases left unmatched: 8. Germline V gene sequence: CDR1 DFQATT, CDR2 SNEGSKA (reference sequence). The CDR3 has 13 residues. CDR3: CSARLLAGSTQYF. In DNA, the CDR3 is TGCAGTGCTAGGTTGCTAGCGGGCTCCACGCAGTATTTT.

This clonotype turned up a few times. V and J are TRBV4-3 and TRBJ1-1; D is perhaps TRBD1 (6 bases). V lost 4 bases and J 5 bases, leaving 11 bases between the germline ends. The germline V gene has CDR1 LGHNA and CDR2 YSLEER. The CDR3 has 13 amino acids. In DNA form, the CDR3 reads TGCGCCAGCAGCCTCGCGGGGGCAACTGAAGCTTTCTTT. Translation: CASSLAGATEAFF.

V usage is TRBV7-9 and J usage is TRBJ1-2; no reliable D call. This CDR3 has 14 residues. Looked up from germline, CDR1 is SEHNR and CDR2 is FQNEAQ (reference sequence). Trimming cost V 5 bases and J 3 bases, with 13 bases left between them. The CDR3 nucleotides are TGTGCCAGCAGCCCACCACAGTTGTACTATGGCTACACCTTC. Protein product: CASSPPQLYYGYTF.

This clonotype was detected ten times or more. The chain has TRBV12-3 or TRBV12-4 and TRBJ2-2; no firm D call. Trimming removed 2 bases at V and 7 bases at J, with 2 bases between. This CDR3 region has 11 residues. The CDR3 sequence: CASSLIGELFF. CDR3 in DNA: TGTGCCAGCAGTTTAATCGGGGAGCTGTTTTTT.

Ten or more counts support this clonotype. The chain has TRBV29-1 and TRBJ1-1; D unresolved. Trimming pared 6 bases from V and 0 bases from J, leaving 11 bases between. Germline values: CDR1 SQVTM, CDR2 ANQGSEA. This CDR3 comprises 13 residues. CDR3 in amino acids: CSVPADMNTEAFF. The CDR3 DNA sequence: TGCAGCGTCCCGGCGGATATGAACACTGAAGCTTTCTTT. Filled out from reference TRBV29-1 and TRBJ1-1, the complete variable domain reads SAVISQKPSRDICQRGTSLTIQCQVDSQVTMMFWYRQQPGQSLTLIATANQGSEATYESGFVIDKFPISRPNLTFSTLTVSNMSPEDSSIYLCSVPADMNTEAFFGQGTRLTVV.

The chain combines TRBV20-1 with TRBJ2-3, with TRBD2 identical over 8 bases. The CDR3 sequence is 17 residues long. V lost 8 bases, J lost 0 bases, and 16 bases stayed unmatched. From germline, CDR1 is DFQATT and CDR2 SNEGSKA (reference sequence). This CDR3 reads CSPRGSGALSSTDTQYF. The CDR3 DNA reads TGCAGTCCGAGGGGTAGCGGGGCCCTTTCTAGCACAGATACGCAGTATTTT.

The sample holds many counts of this clonotype. The chain carries TRBV5-1 and TRBJ2-3, with D unresolved. Deletions cut 2 bases from V and 1 base from J, with 5 bases between. Germline CDR1 SGHRS, CDR2 YFSETQ. This CDR3 has 13 amino acids. The CDR3 nucleotides read TGCGCCAGCAGCTTCGAGGGCACAGATACGCAGTATTTT. Residues: CASSFEGTDTQYF.

The chain couples TRBV20-1 to TRBJ2-7; 7 bases align to TRBD2. This CDR3 region has 16 residues. V trimming: 0 bases; J trimming: 0 bases; junction bases outside the gene matches: 8. The germline gives CDR1 DFQATT, CDR2 SNEGSKA (reference sequence). CDR3 sequence (DNA): TGCAGTGCTAGAGATCCCCAGCGGGGAAGCTCCTACGAGCAGTACTTC. Translation: CSARDPQRGSSYEQYF.

This clonotype was seen a handful of times. This chain connects TRBV3-1 to TRBJ2-1; 7 nucleotides match TRBD2. Germline CDR1 is LGHDT and CDR2 is YNNKEL (reference sequence). This CDR3 comprises 14 residues. V lost 4 bases and J lost 7; bases outside the gene matches: 7. CDR3 amino acids: CASSLSGRVNEQFF. The CDR3 region has the DNA TGTGCCAGCAGCCTTAGCGGGCGAGTGAATGAGCAGTTCTTC.

This clonotype appeared many times. The gene calls are TRBV14 and TRBJ2-1; 7 nucleotides match TRBD2. The J segment lost 9 bases and the V segment lost 1 base, leaving 12 bases of the junction unmatched. CDR3 length: 16 amino acids. CDR1 SGHDN and CDR2 FVKESK come from the germline V gene. CDR3 nucleotide sequence: TGTGCCAGCAGCCAAGGGTCATTCGGACTAGTCGCTGAGCAGTTCTTC. This codes for CASSQGSFGLVAEQFF.